This TCR beta chain was recorded in a study of control samples from healthy donors and cancer patients (TCRdb year 2020). Details on this clone: The antigen it recognizes is unknown. There are no base qualities to consult, and no much larger clone falls within one base.

The receptor library was made with the immunoSEQ multiplex PCR assay. TCRdb mirrors the immuneACCESS table, restricted to in-frame sequences. Some clones are absent from its copies; in checked studies, under half trace to an unresolved V gene, and the reason for the others is unknown. Across this sample there are some 150,000 clones, with 85% to 95% seen only once. About 4% of the sample is taken by the ten largest. V is cut back by 3 bases and J by 6 bases, with 9 bases in the junction unmatched. The CDR3 starts with the cysteine, ends with the phenylalanine, and has 16 residues. Only CDR3 DNA is held: 48 bases, read in frame from base 1. CDR1 and CDR2 are drawn from the germline V gene: KGHSH, LQKENI.

The sequence came from a woman aged 55 to 70 in good health. This chain joins TRBV18 to TRBJ1-5, with 9 bases in between that match TRBD1. The sample comprised blood. The CDR3 amino acid sequence is: CASSPSGQGNGQPQHF. The bases are TGTGCCAGCTCACCCTCGGGACAGGGAAATGGTCAGCCCCAGCATTTT.